One sample yielded the 19 T cell receptor beta chains listed below, sequenced in a study of T cell changes during pregnancy in multiple sclerosis. The protocol was immunoSEQ multiplex PCR, while the TCRdb copy is restricted to in-frame clones and leaves out a portion. The data hold around 70,000 clones, with 80% to 95% observed a single time. This material consisted of CD4+ T cells from peripheral blood mononuclear cells, taken after pregnancy. The receptors were sampled from a female donor with multiple sclerosis, enrolled in a pregnancy study.

V is TRBV6-6 and J is TRBJ2-2; 8 bases map to TRBD2. Germline V gene sequence: CDR1 MNHNY, CDR2 SVGAGI (reference sequence). The junction had 10 bases not matched to a gene; V was cut back by 6 bases and J by 4 bases. The CDR3 sequence is 16 residues long. Here the CDR3 DNA reads TGTGCCAGCAGGGAGTCGGGGGGGCTTGGCACCGGGGAGCTGTTTTTT. This gives the protein CASRESGGLGTGELFF.

CDR3 DNA: TGCACCAGCAGCCAAGGGAGGCCGGGACAGCAAAAAGAAAAACTGTTTTTT. Its protein product is CTSSQGRPGQQKEKLFF. The chain links TRBV1 to TRBJ1-4; the table's D gene call, TRBD1, was not cross checked with the DNA. TRBV1 is marked as a pseudogene. This CDR3 has 17 residues.

The rearrangement links TRBV7-9 to TRBJ1-5; the match to TRBD1 covers 10 bases. The trim removed 4 bases at V and 7 bases at J, leaving 7 bases unmatched. Germline V lookup: CDR1 SEHNR, CDR2 FQNEAQ (reference sequence). CDR3 length: 15 amino acids. CDR3 sequence: CASSSGTGVWQPQHF. CDR3 DNA sequence: TGTGCCAGCAGCTCCGGGACAGGGGTATGGCAGCCCCAGCATTTT. Combining the CDR3 with reference TRBV7-9 and TRBJ1-5 gives the whole variable domain DTGVSQNPRHKITKRGQNVTFRCDPISEHNRLYWYRQTLGQGPEFLTYFQNEAQLEKSRLLSDRFSAERPKGSFSTLEIQRTEQGDSAMYLCASSSGTGVWQPQHFGDGTRLSIL.

The V call is TRBV6-1, the J call TRBJ2-3, with TRBD1 matching 9 bases. This CDR3 has 15 amino acids. The V and J ends lost 4 bases and 8 bases, in that order; junction bases with no gene match: 10. The germline V gene has CDR1 MNHNS and CDR2 SASEGT. CDR3 protein: CASSGTGAERGTQYF. Here the CDR3 DNA reads TGTGCCAGCAGTGGGACAGGGGCAGAGAGGGGTACGCAGTATTTT.

The chain carries TRBV28 and TRBJ2-7, with 8 bases fitting TRBD1. The J segment lost 1 base and the V segment lost 4 bases, leaving 12 bases of the junction unmatched. There are 17 residues in the CDR3. Per the germline V gene, CDR1 is MDHEN and CDR2 is SYDVKM. The CDR3 reads CASSSYRGRTGSYEQYF. For the CDR3, the DNA is TGTGCCAGCAGTTCCTATAGAGGCAGGACAGGGTCCTACGAGCAGTACTTC.

The chain combines TRBV19 with TRBJ2-1, with unresolved D. The CDR3 covers 15 residues. The V and J ends lost 1 base and 5 bases respectively, with 12 bases between them. Per germline, CDR1 LNHDA and CDR2 SQIVND (reference sequence). CDR3 in amino acids: CASSIAVRFHNEQFF. The CDR3 nucleotides are TGTGCCAGTAGTATAGCCGTGCGGTTCCACAATGAGCAGTTCTTC.

This chain connects TRBV25-1 to TRBJ1-6; D call uncertain. Looked up from germline, CDR1 is MGHDK and CDR2 is SYGVNS. This CDR3 comprises 15 residues. Trimming left V 6 bases short and J 7 bases short, with 16 bases between. This CDR3 is CASSIRGIGNSPLHF. CDR3 coding DNA: TGTGCCAGCAGCATAAGAGGGATCGGCAATTCACCCCTCCACTTT.

This clone was found a few times. The CDR3: CASSIFGQARTEAFF. Written as DNA, the CDR3 is TGTGCCAGTAGTATCTTCGGACAAGCGAGGACTGAAGCTTTCTTT. The J gene is TRBJ1-1, the V gene TRBV19; D is possibly TRBD1 (5 bases). Trimming pared 3 bases from V and 5 bases from J, leaving 16 bases between. Germline loops: CDR1 LNHDA, CDR2 SQIVND (reference sequence). This CDR3 region has 15 residues.

This clone was seen once. The rearrangement uses TRBV29-1 and TRBJ1-5; D is possibly TRBD1 (5 bases). Germline values: CDR1 SQVTM, CDR2 ANQGSEA. V was cut by 6 bases and J by 0 bases, with 9 bases left in between. This CDR3 region has 13 residues. CDR3 DNA: TGCAGCGTCGGGACTGCTAGCAATCAGCCCCAGCATTTT. This sequence encodes CSVGTASNQPQHF.

V is TRBV7-9 and J is TRBJ1-6, with D possibly TRBD1 on 5 matching bases. The CDR3 runs 17 residues. Germline V CDR1 and CDR2: SEHNR, FQNEAQ (reference sequence). Trimming removed 4 bases from V and 0 bases from J, with 13 bases in between. For the CDR3, the DNA is TGTGCCAGCAGCTGGACCGGGGGAAGCTCCTATAATTCACCCCTCCACTTT. It yields the protein CASSWTGGSSYNSPLHF. The variable domain in full, completed from reference TRBV7-9 and TRBJ1-6, reads DTGVSQNPRHKITKRGQNVTFRCDPISEHNRLYWYRQTLGQGPEFLTYFQNEAQLEKSRLLSDRFSAERPKGSFSTLEIQRTEQGDSAMYLCASSWTGGSSYNSPLHFGNGTRLTVT.

V gene TRBV5-4 combines with J gene TRBJ2-3, with 7 nucleotides matching TRBD2. The CDR3 contains 15 residues. After removal of 3 bases from V and 2 bases from J, the junction contained 6 bases not matched to a gene. CDR1 is SGHNT, CDR2 YYREEE, per germline (reference sequence). CDR3 sequence (DNA): TGTGCCAGCAGCTCAGCGGGGTCAACCACAGATACGCAGTATTTT. This translates into CASSSAGSTTDTQYF.

The rearrangement links TRBV6-1 to TRBJ2-7, with D uncertain. CDR3 length equals 10 residues. V was trimmed by 5 bases and J by 3 bases, leaving 2 bases between them. Germline assignment: CDR1 MNHNS and CDR2 SASEGT. CDR3 bases: TGTGCCAGCAGTCTCTACGAGCAGTACTTC. Residues: CASSLYEQYF.

The genes are TRBV10-3 and TRBJ2-1; 8 nucleotides agree with TRBD2. The length of the CDR3 is 16 residues. Germline V gene lookup returns CDR1 ENHRY and CDR2 SYGVKD. Trimming cost V 2 bases and J 2 bases; bases outside gene matches: 5. For the CDR3, the DNA is TGTGCCATCAGTGAGGAGCCGGGAGGGCCCTACAATGAGCAGTTCTTC. It yields the protein CAISEEPGGPYNEQFF.

The chain carries TRBV2 and TRBJ1-1, with D maybe TRBD1 (6 bases). Between the trimmed V and J ends, which lost 4 bases and 0 bases, there was a span of 6 bases. CDR1 is SNHLY and CDR2 is FYNNEI in the germline V gene. The CDR3 runs to 13 residues. The CDR3 protein is CASSGQVNTEAFF. CDR3 bases: TGTGCCAGCAGTGGACAGGTGAACACTGAAGCTTTCTTT. The full variable domain, completed using reference TRBV2 and TRBJ1-1, is EPEVTQTPSHQVTQMGQEVILRCVPISNHLYFYWYRQILGQKVEFLVSFYNNEISEKSEIFDDQFSVERPDGSNFTLKIRSTKLEDSAMYFCASSGQVNTEAFFGQGTRLTVV.

The chain combines TRBV5-1 with TRBJ2-4; the D gene is possibly TRBD1 (5 bases). This CDR3 region has 14 residues. Germline V gene lookup returns CDR1 SGHRS and CDR2 YFSETQ. V was shortened by 9 bases and J by 1 base, with 14 bases between the two germline ends. The CDR3 is CAIPGKTAKNIQYF. The CDR3 region has the DNA TGCGCCATTCCAGGGAAGACGGCCAAAAACATTCAGTACTTC. The whole variable domain, remainder taken from reference TRBV5-1 and TRBJ2-4, is KAGVTQTPRYLIKTRGQQVTLSCSPISGHRSVSWYQQTPGQGLQFLFEYFSETQRNKGNFPGRFSGRQFSNSRSEMNVSTLELGDSALYLCAIPGKTAKNIQYFGAGTRLSVL.

The V and J genes are TRBV2 and TRBJ1-6, with a possible D match to TRBD1 (5 bases). The CDR3 runs 16 residues. Germline lookup yields CDR1 SNHLY and CDR2 FYNNEI. V was clipped by 2 bases and J by 6 bases, with 14 bases between them. The CDR3 DNA reads TGTGCCAGCAGTGAAAGAGCAGGGCGGTCTAATTCACCCCTCCACTTT. This codes for CASSERAGRSNSPLHF.

This clone was recorded a few times. This specimen includes other DNA sequences encoding the same CDR3. The V call is TRBV19, the J call TRBJ1-5, with 8 bases matching TRBD1. Trimming took 1 base from V and 7 from J; bases not matched to a gene: 3. The CDR3 is made up of 14 amino acids. Germline V gene sequence: CDR1 LNHDA, CDR2 SQIVND (reference sequence). The CDR3 spells CASSIGQGRQPQHF. In DNA form, the CDR3 reads TGTGCCAGTAGTATAGGACAGGGGAGACAGCCCCAGCATTTT.

The table lists this clone with a count of one. The genes are TRBV4-2 and TRBJ2-3; 12 nucleotides line up with TRBD2. The germline V gene has CDR1 LGHNA and CDR2 YNFKEQ. V lost 4 bases to trimming and J lost 4 bases; unmatched junction nucleotides: 6. This CDR3 has 16 amino acids. The CDR3 spells CASSPRTSGKSDTQYF. The DNA for the CDR3 is TGTGCCAGCAGCCCGAGGACTAGCGGGAAATCAGATACGCAGTATTTT.

The chain combines TRBV5-1 with TRBJ2-3; 10 nucleotides line up with TRBD1. CDR1 and CDR2 from the germline V gene are SGHRS and YFSETQ. V shed 1 base, J shed 2 bases, and the junction held 4 bases outside the gene matches. The length of the CDR3 is 16 residues. The CDR3 nucleotides are TGCGCCAGCAGCTTGCGGACAGGGGGTTACACAGATACGCAGTATTTT. This encodes CASSLRTGGYTDTQYF.